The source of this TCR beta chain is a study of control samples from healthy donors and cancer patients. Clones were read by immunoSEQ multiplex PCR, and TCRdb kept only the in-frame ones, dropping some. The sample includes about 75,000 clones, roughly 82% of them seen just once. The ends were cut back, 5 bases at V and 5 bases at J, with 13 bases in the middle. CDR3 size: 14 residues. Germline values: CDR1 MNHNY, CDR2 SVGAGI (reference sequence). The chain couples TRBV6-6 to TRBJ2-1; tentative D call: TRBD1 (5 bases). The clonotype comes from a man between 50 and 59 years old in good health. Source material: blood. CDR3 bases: TGTGCCAGCAGTCTTCAATTACAGGACAATGAGCAGTTCTTC. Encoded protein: CASSLQLQDNEQFF.